The present T cell receptor (beta chain) was sequenced within a study of blood T cells in healthy people across ages. Study overall: About one barcoded beta molecule per two T cells was the capture yield of template switching.

The table lists this clonotype with many counts. Germline CDR1 reads ENHRY; CDR2 reads SYGVKD. The V segment lost 10 bases and the J segment 2 bases; nucleotides outside the gene matches: 12. The CDR3 has 17 amino acids. Primed by a sample-barcoded 5' primer and a J-beta primer mix, a second PCR proceeded for about 7 to 12 cycles. Via MiXCR, TCRdb re-called the 5' RACE reads, giving one row per CDR3 protein. The top ten clones hold roughly 14% of a sample with about 590,000 distinct CDR3 sequences, roughly 30% of them seen once. The clonotype was recovered from a woman aged 80 or over in good health. Specimen: blood. This sequence joins TRBV10-3 and TRBJ1-5, with 12 bases aligning to TRBD1. Written as DNA, the CDR3 is TGTGCCACTGGGACTCCCGGGACAGGGGGCGGCAATCAGCCCCAGCATTTT. Translated, it gives CATGTPGTGGGNQPQHF.